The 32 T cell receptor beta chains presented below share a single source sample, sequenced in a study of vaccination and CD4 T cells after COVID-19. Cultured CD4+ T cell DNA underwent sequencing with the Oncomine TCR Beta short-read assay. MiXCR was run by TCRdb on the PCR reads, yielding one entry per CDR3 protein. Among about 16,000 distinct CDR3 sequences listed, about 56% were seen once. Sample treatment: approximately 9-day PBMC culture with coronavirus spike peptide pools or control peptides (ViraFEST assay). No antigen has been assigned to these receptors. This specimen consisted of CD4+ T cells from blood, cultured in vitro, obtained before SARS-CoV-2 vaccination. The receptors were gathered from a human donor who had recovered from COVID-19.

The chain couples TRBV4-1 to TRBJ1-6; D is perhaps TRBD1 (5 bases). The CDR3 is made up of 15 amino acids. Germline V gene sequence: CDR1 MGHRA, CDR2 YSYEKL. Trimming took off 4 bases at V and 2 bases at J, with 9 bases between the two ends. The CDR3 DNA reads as TGCGCCAGCAGCCGTAAGGGGACCTATAATTCACCCCTCCACTTT. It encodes CASSRKGTYNSPLHF.

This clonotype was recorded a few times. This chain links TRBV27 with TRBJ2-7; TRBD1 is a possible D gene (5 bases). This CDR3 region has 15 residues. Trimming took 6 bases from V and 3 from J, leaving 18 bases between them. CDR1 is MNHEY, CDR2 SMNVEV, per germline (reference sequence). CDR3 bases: TGTGCCAGCAGGGACGTCCAGGGTGGGGTCTACGAGCAGTACTTC. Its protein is CASRDVQGGVYEQYF.

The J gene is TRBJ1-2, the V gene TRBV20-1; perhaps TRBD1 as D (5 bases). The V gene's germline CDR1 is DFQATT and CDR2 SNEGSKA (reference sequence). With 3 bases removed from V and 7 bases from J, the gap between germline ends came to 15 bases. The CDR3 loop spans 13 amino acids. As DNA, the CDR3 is TGCAGTGCTAGCCCCTCGGGGGGTCGTGGCTACACCTTC. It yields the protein CSASPSGGRGYTF.

CDR3 sequence reads: CSARDIGRGNEKLFF. CDR3 DNA sequence: TGCAGTGCTAGAGATATCGGCAGGGGGAATGAAAAACTGTTTTTT. This chain uses TRBV20-1 with TRBJ1-4; 7 bases agree with TRBD1. The CDR3 is made up of 15 amino acids. The germline CDR1 and CDR2 sequences are DFQATT and SNEGSKA (reference sequence). V dropped 0 bases and J dropped 5; count of bases not matched to a gene: 6.

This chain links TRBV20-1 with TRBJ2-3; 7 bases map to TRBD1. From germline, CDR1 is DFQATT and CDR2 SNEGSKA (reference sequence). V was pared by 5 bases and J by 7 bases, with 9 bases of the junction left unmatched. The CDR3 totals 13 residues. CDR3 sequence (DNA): TGCAGTGCTCCCCTGAGACAGGGAAATACGCAGTATTTT. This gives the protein CSAPLRQGNTQYF.

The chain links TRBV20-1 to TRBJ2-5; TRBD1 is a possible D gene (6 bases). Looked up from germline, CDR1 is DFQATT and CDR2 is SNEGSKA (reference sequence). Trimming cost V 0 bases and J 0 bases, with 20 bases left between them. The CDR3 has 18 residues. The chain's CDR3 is CSARDGGFLSEYQETQYF. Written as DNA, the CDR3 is TGCAGTGCTAGAGATGGGGGCTTCTTATCGGAGTACCAAGAGACCCAGTACTTC.

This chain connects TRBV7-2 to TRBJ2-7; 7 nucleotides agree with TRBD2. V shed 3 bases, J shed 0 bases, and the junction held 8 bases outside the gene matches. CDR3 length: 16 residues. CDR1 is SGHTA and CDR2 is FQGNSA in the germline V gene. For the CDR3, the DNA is TGTGCCAGCAGCTTTCTGGGACTACTCTCCTCCTACGAGCAGTACTTC. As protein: CASSFLGLLSSYEQYF.

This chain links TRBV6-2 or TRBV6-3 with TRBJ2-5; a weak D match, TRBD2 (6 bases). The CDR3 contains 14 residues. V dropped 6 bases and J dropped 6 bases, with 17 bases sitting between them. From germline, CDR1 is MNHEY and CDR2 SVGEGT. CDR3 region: CASSLTRERKTQYF. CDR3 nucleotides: TGTGCCAGCAGCCTAACGCGGGAAAGAAAGACCCAGTACTTC.

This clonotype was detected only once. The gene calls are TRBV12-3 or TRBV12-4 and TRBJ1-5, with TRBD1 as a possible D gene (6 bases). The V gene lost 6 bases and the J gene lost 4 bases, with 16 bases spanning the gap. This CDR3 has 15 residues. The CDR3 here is CASSPKGQFNQPQHF. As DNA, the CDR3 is TGTGCCAGCAGCCCGAAGGGACAATTTAATCAGCCCCAGCATTTT.

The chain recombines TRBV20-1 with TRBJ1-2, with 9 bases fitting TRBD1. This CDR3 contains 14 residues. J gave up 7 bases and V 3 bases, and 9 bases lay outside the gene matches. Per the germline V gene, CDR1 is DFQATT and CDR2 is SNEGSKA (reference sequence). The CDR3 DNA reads TGCAGTGCTAGTCAGGCACAGGGGGCCAGTGGCTACACCTTC. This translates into CSASQAQGASGYTF.

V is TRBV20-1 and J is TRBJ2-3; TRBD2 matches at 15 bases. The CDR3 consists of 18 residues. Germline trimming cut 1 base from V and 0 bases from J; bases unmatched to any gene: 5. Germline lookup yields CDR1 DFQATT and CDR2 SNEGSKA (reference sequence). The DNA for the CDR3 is TGCAGTGCTAGAGTCCCGGGACTAGCGGGAGGAAGCACAGATACGCAGTATTTT. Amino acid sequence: CSARVPGLAGGSTDTQYF.

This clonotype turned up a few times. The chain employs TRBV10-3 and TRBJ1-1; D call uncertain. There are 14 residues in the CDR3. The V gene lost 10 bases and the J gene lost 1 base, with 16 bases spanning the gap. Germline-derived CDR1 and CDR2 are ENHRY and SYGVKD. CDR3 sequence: CASRSGEGNTEAFF. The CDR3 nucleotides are TGTGCCAGCCGCAGCGGGGAAGGGAACACTGAAGCTTTCTTT.

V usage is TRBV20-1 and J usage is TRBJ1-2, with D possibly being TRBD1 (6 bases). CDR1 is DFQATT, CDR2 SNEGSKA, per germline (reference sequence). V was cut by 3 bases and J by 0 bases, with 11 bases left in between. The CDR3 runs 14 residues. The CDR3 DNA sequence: TGCAGTGCTAGGAGGGGGATTACTAACTATGGCTACACCTTC. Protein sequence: CSARRGITNYGYTF.

The DNA of the CDR3 is TGCAGTGCTAGGCAAAGAGGTGTTTATCGTCATCAGCCCCAGCATTTT. It codes for CSARQRGVYRHQPQHF. This chain connects TRBV20-1 to TRBJ1-5; no clear D. V was clipped by 3 bases and J by 5 bases, with 20 bases between them. Germline V gene lookup returns CDR1 DFQATT and CDR2 SNEGSKA (reference sequence). This CDR3 is built from 16 residues.

The CDR3 coding sequence is TGTGCCAGCTCACCACCGGGGGGAGTTCAGCCCCAGCATTTT. It codes for CASSPPGGVQPQHF. The genes are TRBV18 and TRBJ1-5, with D possibly being TRBD1 (5 bases). The CDR3 contains 14 residues. V was trimmed by 0 bases and J by 6 bases, leaving 9 bases between them. CDR1 is KGHSH and CDR2 is LQKENI in the germline V gene.

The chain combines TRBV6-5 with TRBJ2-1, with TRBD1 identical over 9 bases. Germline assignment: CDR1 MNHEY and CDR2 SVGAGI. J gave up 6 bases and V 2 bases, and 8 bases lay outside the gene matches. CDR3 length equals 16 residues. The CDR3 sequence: CASSYRGQGLLNEQFF. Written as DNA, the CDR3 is TGTGCCAGCAGTTACCGGGGACAGGGCCTACTCAATGAGCAGTTCTTC.

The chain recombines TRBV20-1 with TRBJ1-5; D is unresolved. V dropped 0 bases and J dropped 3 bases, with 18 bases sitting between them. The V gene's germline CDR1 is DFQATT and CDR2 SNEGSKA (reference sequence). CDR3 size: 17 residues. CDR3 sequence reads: CSARDPKGDPINQPQHF. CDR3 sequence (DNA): TGCAGTGCTAGAGATCCAAAGGGAGATCCCATCAATCAGCCCCAGCATTTT.

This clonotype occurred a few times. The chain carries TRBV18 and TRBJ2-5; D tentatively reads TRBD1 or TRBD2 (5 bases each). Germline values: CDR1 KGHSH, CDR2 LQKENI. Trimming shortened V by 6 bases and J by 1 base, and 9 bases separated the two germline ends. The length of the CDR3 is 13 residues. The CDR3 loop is CASSFGGQETQYF. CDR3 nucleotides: TGTGCCAGCTCCTTTGGGGGCCAAGAGACCCAGTACTTC.

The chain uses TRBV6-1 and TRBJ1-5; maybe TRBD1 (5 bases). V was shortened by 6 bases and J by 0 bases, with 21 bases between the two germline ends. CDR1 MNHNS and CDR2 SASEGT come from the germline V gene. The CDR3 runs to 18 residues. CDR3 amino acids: CASRQGATKTYSNQPQHF. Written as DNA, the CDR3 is TGTGCCAGCAGACAAGGGGCCACAAAGACGTATAGCAATCAGCCCCAGCATTTT.

The CDR3 here is CASSQSPNSPLHF. The CDR3, as DNA: TGTGCCAGCAGTCAGTCCCCAAATTCACCCCTCCACTTT. The chain links TRBV2 to TRBJ1-6; D uncertain. The V end lost 5 bases, the J end lost 7 bases, and 9 bases lay between the germline ends. CDR3 length: 13 amino acids. Germline-derived CDR1 and CDR2 are SNHLY and FYNNEI.

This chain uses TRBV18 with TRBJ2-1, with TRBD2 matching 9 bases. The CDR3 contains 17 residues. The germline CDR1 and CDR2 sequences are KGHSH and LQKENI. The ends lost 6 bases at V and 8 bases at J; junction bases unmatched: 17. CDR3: CASSPASRGRAGDEQFF. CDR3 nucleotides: TGTGCCAGCTCGCCTGCGTCCCGCGGGAGGGCAGGGGATGAGCAGTTCTTC. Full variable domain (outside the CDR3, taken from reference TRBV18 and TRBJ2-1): NAGVMQNPRHLVRRRGQEARLRCSPMKGHSHVYWYRQLPEEGLKFMVYLQKENIIDESGMPKERFSAEFPKEGPSILRIQQVVRGDSAAYFCASSPASRGRAGDEQFFGPGTRLTVL.

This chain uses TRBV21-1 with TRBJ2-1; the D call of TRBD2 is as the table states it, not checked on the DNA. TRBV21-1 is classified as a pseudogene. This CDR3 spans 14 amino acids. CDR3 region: CASILAGSYNEQFF. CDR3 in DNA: TGTGCCAGCATTCTAGCGGGATCCTACAATGAGCAGTTCTTC.

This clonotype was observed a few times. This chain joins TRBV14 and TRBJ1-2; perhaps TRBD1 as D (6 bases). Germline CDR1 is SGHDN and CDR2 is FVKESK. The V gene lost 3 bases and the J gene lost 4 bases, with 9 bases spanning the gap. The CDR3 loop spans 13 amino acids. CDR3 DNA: TGTGCCAGCAGCCAGGGGACAACCTATGGCTACACCTTC. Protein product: CASSQGTTYGYTF.

CDR3 protein: CASRPFGLAKNIQYF. For the CDR3, the DNA is TGTGCCAGCAGACCTTTCGGTTTAGCCAAAAACATTCAGTACTTC. V and J are TRBV28 and TRBJ2-4; unclear D gene. This CDR3 is built from 15 residues. V was pared by 6 bases and J by 0 bases, with 12 bases between. CDR1 and CDR2 from the germline V gene are MDHEN and SYDVKM.

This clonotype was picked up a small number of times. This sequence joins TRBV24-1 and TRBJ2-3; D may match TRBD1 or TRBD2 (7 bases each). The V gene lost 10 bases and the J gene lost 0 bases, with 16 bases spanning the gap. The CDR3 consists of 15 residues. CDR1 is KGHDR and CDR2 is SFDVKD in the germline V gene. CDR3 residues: CATSGTESSTDTQYF. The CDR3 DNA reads TGTGCCACGAGCGGGACAGAGAGTAGCACAGATACGCAGTATTTT.

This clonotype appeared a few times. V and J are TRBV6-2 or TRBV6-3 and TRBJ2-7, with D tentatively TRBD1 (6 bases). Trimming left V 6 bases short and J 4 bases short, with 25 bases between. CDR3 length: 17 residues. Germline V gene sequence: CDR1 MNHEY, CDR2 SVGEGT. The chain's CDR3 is CASSPGQRQALTYEQYF. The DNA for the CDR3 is TGTGCCAGCAGCCCTGGACAGCGGCAGGCCCTAACGTACGAGCAGTACTTC.

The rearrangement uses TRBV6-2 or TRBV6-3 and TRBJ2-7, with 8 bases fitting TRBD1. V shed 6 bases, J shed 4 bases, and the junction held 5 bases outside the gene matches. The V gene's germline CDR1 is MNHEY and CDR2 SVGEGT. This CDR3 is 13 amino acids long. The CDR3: CASRRTGFYEQYF. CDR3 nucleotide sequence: TGTGCCAGCAGACGGACAGGGTTTTACGAGCAGTACTTC.

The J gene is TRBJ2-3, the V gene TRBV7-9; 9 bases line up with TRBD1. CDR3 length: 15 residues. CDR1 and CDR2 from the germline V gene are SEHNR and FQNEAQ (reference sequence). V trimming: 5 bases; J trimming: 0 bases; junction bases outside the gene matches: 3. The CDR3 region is CASSPDRGSTDTQYF. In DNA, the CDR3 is TGTGCCAGCAGCCCGGACAGGGGTAGCACAGATACGCAGTATTTT.

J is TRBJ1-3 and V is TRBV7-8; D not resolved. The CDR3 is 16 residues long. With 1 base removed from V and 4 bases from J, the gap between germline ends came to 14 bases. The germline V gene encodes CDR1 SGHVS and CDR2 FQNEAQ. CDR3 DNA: TGTGCCAGCAGCTTAGTTGGACCCACTCGCGGAAACACCATATATTTT. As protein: CASSLVGPTRGNTIYF.

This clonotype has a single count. DNA for the CDR3: TGTGCCAGCAGCAGGGGTGGGTATGGCTACACCTTC. Encoded protein: CASSRGGYGYTF. The chain recombines TRBV2 with TRBJ1-2, with D possibly TRBD1 on 6 matching bases. Trimming shortened V by 6 bases and J by 5 bases, and 10 bases separated the two germline ends. This CDR3 has 12 residues. CDR1 is SNHLY, CDR2 FYNNEI, per germline.

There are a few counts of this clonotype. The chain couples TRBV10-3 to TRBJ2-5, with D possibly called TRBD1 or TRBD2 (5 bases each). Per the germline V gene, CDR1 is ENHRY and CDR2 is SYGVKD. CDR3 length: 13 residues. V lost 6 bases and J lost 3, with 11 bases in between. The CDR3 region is CAIRGTPEETQYF. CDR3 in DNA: TGTGCCATCAGGGGGACCCCTGAAGAGACCCAGTACTTC.

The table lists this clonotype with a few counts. CDR3 region: CASSLRVRQPQHF. The CDR3 DNA sequence: TGTGCCAGCAGCCTCAGGGTACGACAGCCCCAGCATTTT. This chain links TRBV28 with TRBJ1-5; tentative D call: TRBD1 (5 bases). Germline V gene data show CDR1 as MDHEN and CDR2 as SYDVKM. Trimming took 6 bases from V and 7 from J, leaving 13 bases between them. The CDR3 length is 13 residues.